This T cell receptor beta chain comes out of a study of long-term antiretroviral therapy in people with HIV. General study findings and limits: Pre-ART clonal expansion yielded clones that dominated the repertoire at all time points. There were no data on ART adherence, viral resistance or therapy changes, a gap that limits inferences about post-ART repertoire changes. In the period from 2004 to 2017, blood was collected, possibly under older ART regimens. Versus controls, repertoires in people with HIV had narrower CDR3 length ranges.

The V gene's germline CDR1 is SGHDN and CDR2 FVKESK. This CDR3 spans 15 amino acids. The trim removed 8 bases at V and 2 bases at J, leaving 12 bases unmatched. This clone has a handful of counts. As yet, its antigen is unknown. Version v3.0 of the immunoSEQ assay was performed at survey level. Only in-frame clones appear in the TCRdb table, and some are missing; sequencing was by immunoSEQ multiplex PCR. The sample shows fewer than 25,000 clones, roughly 77% of them seen only once. The chain combines TRBV14 with TRBJ2-7, with 7 bases fitting TRBD2. The TCR sequence derives from a young man with HIV. The sample was unsorted PBMCs, taken 4.4 years after starting antiretroviral therapy. CDR3 residues: CASQQGGGLTYEQYF. CDR3 bases: TGTGCCAGCCAGCAGGGCGGGGGACTCACCTACGAGCAGTACTTC.